This TCR beta chain was documented in a study of shared clonotypes between healthy human individuals. Repertoires were generated with immunoSEQ multiplex PCR, while TCRdb's copy carries only in-frame clones and drops some. Of some 2,100,000 clones listed, approximately 95% are singletons. As regards this clone: Its matching antigen is unknown.

Study-level points and caveats: When naive CD4 clonotypes were compared across a few donors, roughly 4.9% were shared. Non-shared clonotypes had lower generation probabilities than clonotypes shared by all four sorted-subset donors.

V lost 8 bases and J lost 7, with 14 bases in between. CDR1 and CDR2 from the germline V gene are LNHDA and SQIVND (reference sequence). The CDR3 contains 12 residues. The specimen was naive CD4+ T cells sorted from blood. The subset was: CD45RA+ positively selected. The source of this sequence is a man younger than 35 in good health. The rearrangement uses TRBV19 and TRBJ1-1; tentatively, D is TRBD1 (5 bases). The CDR3 coding sequence is TGTGCCAGTTTTGGCTCGGGGGTTGAAGCTTTCTTT. It is translated as CASFGSGVEAFF.